The TCR beta chain described here comes from a study of a mutant IDH1 vaccine in newly diagnosed glioma. V shed 3 bases and J 7 bases; nucleotides not matched to a gene: 6. The CDR3 length is 14 residues. CDR1 SGHDT and CDR2 YYEEEE come from the germline V gene. The repertoire was sequenced with immunoSEQ multiplex PCR; TCRdb's copy has only in-frame clones and lacks some. The sample carries more than 35,000 clones, 60% to 85% recorded once. A word on this clone: The antigen is undetermined.

Described time point: week 47, end of study. Mutant IDH1 20-mer peptide, at 300 ug, made up each vaccine dose, with topical imiquimod. Sequences were derived from PBMCs, sampled from a glioma patient whose treatment included an IDH1 peptide vaccine. The gene calls are TRBV5-6 and TRBJ2-3; 9 bases fit TRBD2. This TCR was recovered from a man between 35 and 55 years old with glioma. CDR3 region: CASSSGTSPHTQYF. The CDR3 region has the DNA TGTGCCAGCAGCTCCGGGACTAGCCCACATACGCAGTATTTT.